These 19 T cell receptor beta chains share one sample of origin, sequenced in a study of blood T cell repertoires in COVID-19. The repertoire was sequenced with immunoSEQ multiplex PCR; TCRdb's copy has only in-frame clones and lacks some. Seen here are 150,000 to 200,000 clones, 84% observed once, and the top ten hold approximately 14%. The source material was peripheral blood. The receptors were sampled from a man aged 25 to 40 with active or convalescent COVID-19.

The chain combines TRBV27 with TRBJ1-1, with TRBD1 matching 7 bases. Unmatched junction bases numbered 2, after V lost 3 bases and J lost 4 bases. Per the germline V gene, CDR1 is MNHEY and CDR2 is SMNVEV (reference sequence). The CDR3 totals 13 residues. The CDR3 DNA reads TGTGCCAGCAGTTTGACAGGGAGCACTGAAGCTTTCTTT. It yields the protein CASSLTGSTEAFF.

This clone has only one observation. The chain has TRBV7-9 and TRBJ1-1, with a possible D match to TRBD1 (5 bases). The CDR3 totals 14 residues. Germline values: CDR1 SEHNR, CDR2 FQNEAQ (reference sequence). The V gene lost 0 bases and the J gene lost 5 bases, with 10 bases spanning the gap. The CDR3 DNA reads TGTGCCAGCAGCTTAGCGCAGGGTGCGACTGAAGCTTTCTTT. The encoded protein is CASSLAQGATEAFF.

This clone was recorded once. This chain links TRBV29-1 with TRBJ2-2; 8 bases line up with TRBD1. J lost 0 bases, V lost 7 bases, and 7 bases had no gene match. Germline V gene sequence: CDR1 SQVTM, CDR2 ANQGSEA. There are 15 residues in the CDR3. CDR3 in amino acids: CSADPTGANTGELFF. The CDR3 DNA is TGCAGCGCCGATCCGACAGGGGCGAACACCGGGGAGCTGTTTTTT.

The CDR3 is CASSWTTVGASNQPQHF. The CDR3 DNA reads as TGTGCCAGCAGCTGGACGACAGTGGGCGCTTCTAATCAGCCCCAGCATTTT. The chain joins TRBV7-9 to TRBJ1-5; D perhaps matches TRBD1 (5 bases). The V gene's germline CDR1 is SEHNR and CDR2 FQNEAQ (reference sequence). This CDR3 is built from 17 residues. Trimming cost V 4 bases and J 4 bases, with 20 bases left between them.

This clone was counted a single time. Here the CDR3 DNA reads TGTGCCAGCAGTCGGGACAGGGGGACAGATACGCAGTATTTT. It yields the protein CASSRDRGTDTQYF. This chain uses TRBV6-2 or TRBV6-3 with TRBJ2-3; 11 nucleotides align to TRBD1. Looked up from germline, CDR1 is MNHEY and CDR2 is SVGEGT. This CDR3 region has 14 residues. Trimming removed 5 bases from V and 3 bases from J; junction bases left unmatched: 1.

The V gene is TRBV11-2, the J gene TRBJ2-1, with 8 positions matching TRBD1. Germline-derived CDR1 and CDR2 are SGHAT and FQNNGV. The CDR3 sequence is 16 residues long. J gave up 7 bases and V 1 base, and 9 bases lay outside the gene matches. Here the CDR3 reads CASSLGLRRGQNEQFF. For the CDR3, the DNA is TGTGCCAGCAGCTTAGGCCTCCGCAGGGGGCAGAATGAGCAGTTCTTC.

CDR3 sequence (DNA): TGTGCCAGCAGTTTTTCTTCAAAGGGGGATTGGAGTGAAGCTTTCTTT. Translation: CASSFSSKGDWSEAFF. The rearrangement links TRBV27 to TRBJ1-1; a weak D match, TRBD1 (6 bases). In germline, CDR1 is MNHEY, CDR2 SMNVEV (reference sequence). Between the trimmed V and J ends, which lost 3 bases and 7 bases, there was a span of 21 bases. This CDR3 spans 16 amino acids.

This clone turned up a few times. The chain recombines TRBV11-2 with TRBJ2-4; a possible D gene is TRBD1 (5 bases). V was cut by 6 bases and J by 2 bases, with 11 bases left in between. In germline, CDR1 is SGHAT, CDR2 FQNNGV. The CDR3 length is 14 residues. CDR3 amino acids: CASRPSGTKNIQYF. CDR3 sequence (DNA): TGTGCCAGCAGACCCTCAGGGACCAAAAACATTCAGTACTTC.

The rearrangement links TRBV6-5 to TRBJ1-5, with D unclear. CDR3 length: 15 residues. Trimming left V 6 bases short and J 0 bases short, with 12 bases between. Germline V lookup: CDR1 MNHEY, CDR2 SVGAGI. CDR3 DNA: TGTGCCAGCAGCCGTAGCCCGAATAGCAATCAGCCCCAGCATTTT. It yields the protein CASSRSPNSNQPQHF.

This chain links TRBV12-3 or TRBV12-4 with TRBJ1-5, with D hard to call. CDR3 size: 12 residues. V shed 2 bases and J shed 6 bases, with 5 bases lying between them. The CDR3 protein is CASSLLSQPQHF. The CDR3 DNA follows: TGTGCCAGCAGTTTATTATCTCAGCCCCAGCATTTT.

CDR3: CAWMQDFGIADTQYF. DNA for the CDR3: TGTGCCTGGATGCAGGACTTCGGGATTGCGGATACGCAGTATTTT. The J gene is TRBJ2-3, the V gene TRBV30; a weak D match, TRBD2 (5 bases). This CDR3 region has 15 residues. Trimming shortened V by 4 bases and J by 6 bases, and 20 bases separated the two germline ends. Germline loops: CDR1 GTSNPN, CDR2 SVGIG (reference sequence).

The rearrangement links TRBV6-4 to TRBJ2-2; unclear D gene. Germline V gives CDR1 MRHNA, CDR2 SNTAGT. The CDR3 is 13 residues long. The V end was cut by 3 bases, the J end by 4 bases, with 6 bases between. This CDR3 reads CASSERSTGELFF. Here the CDR3 DNA reads TGTGCCAGCAGTGAACGGAGCACCGGGGAGCTGTTTTTT.

The gene calls are TRBV14 and TRBJ2-3; 7 bases match TRBD1. This CDR3 comprises 14 residues. V shed 5 bases and J 3 bases; nucleotides not matched to a gene: 5. CDR1 is SGHDN and CDR2 is FVKESK in the germline V gene. CDR3 sequence: CASSTQQGTDTQYF. The CDR3 nucleotides are TGTGCCAGCAGCACGCAACAGGGGACAGATACGCAGTATTTT.

The V call is TRBV9, the J call TRBJ2-2; TRBD1 agrees at 11 bases. Looked up from germline, CDR1 is SGDLS and CDR2 is YYNGEE. J gave up 4 bases and V 4 bases, and 12 bases lay outside the gene matches. CDR3 size: 18 residues. The CDR3 loop is CASSTHGQGATGTGELFF. CDR3 bases: TGTGCCAGCAGCACGCATGGACAGGGGGCGACGGGCACCGGGGAGCTGTTTTTT. The whole variable domain, filled in from reference TRBV9 and TRBJ2-2, reads DSGVTQTPKHLITATGQRVTLRCSPRSGDLSVYWYQQSLDQGLQFLIQYYNGEERAKGNILERFSAQQFPDLHSELNLSSLELGDSALYFCASSTHGQGATGTGELFFGEGSRLTVL.

The chain recombines TRBV11-2 with TRBJ1-6, with no clear D. This CDR3 comprises 15 residues. Trimming left V 1 base short and J 7 bases short, with 11 bases between. Germline CDR1 is SGHAT and CDR2 is FQNNGV. CDR3 coding DNA: TGTGCCAGCAGCTTAGGAGGTTTTTCCAATTCACCCCTCCACTTT. This translates into CASSLGGFSNSPLHF.

The genes are TRBV3-1 (or the pseudogene TRBV3-2) and TRBJ2-3, with a weak D call TRBD1 (5 bases). The CDR3 extends over 14 amino acids. The germline CDR1 and CDR2 sequences are LGHDT and YNNKEL (reference sequence). V lost 1 base and J lost 4, with 9 bases in between. The CDR3 coding sequence is TGTGCCAGCAGCCAAGCCAGGGTTTCAGATACGCAGTATTTT. It translates to CASSQARVSDTQYF.

The chain carries TRBV5-4 and TRBJ2-5; 8 positions match TRBD1. Trimming cost V 2 bases and J 3 bases; bases outside gene matches: 0. Germline CDR1 reads SGHNT; CDR2 reads YYREEE (reference sequence). This CDR3 comprises 13 residues. CDR3 nucleotides: TGTGCCAGCAGCTTACAGGGGGAAGAGACCCAGTACTTC. Encoded protein: CASSLQGEETQYF.

Notes on this clone: A read error may produce the germline difference seen at one junction end. The gene calls are TRBV7-9 and TRBJ1-1, with TRBD1 as a possible D gene (5 bases). Looked up from germline, CDR1 is SEHNR and CDR2 is FQNEAQ (reference sequence). This CDR3 contains 14 residues. The CDR3 DNA reads as TGTGCCAGCAGTTTAGAGGGGCAGAACACTGAAGCTTTCTTT. Translation gives CASSLEGQNTEAFF.

This clone was observed a single time. J is TRBJ1-2 and V is TRBV19, with 9 bases fitting TRBD1. The CDR3 covers 16 residues. Germline CDR1 and CDR2: LNHDA and SQIVND (reference sequence). The J segment lost 4 bases and the V segment lost 8 bases, leaving 14 bases of the junction unmatched. DNA of the CDR3: TGTGCCAGTTGCCCTAACAGGGGGCAGGATAGCTATGGCTACACCTTC. The encoded protein is CASCPNRGQDSYGYTF.